Detailed here is one T cell receptor beta chain. The antigen is unknown. The authors' processing: Filtering differed since immunoSEQ provided only junctions, with no quality scores. Sequencing was performed with immunoSEQ multiplex PCR; in TCRdb, only in-frame clones are kept and a portion is missing. The V and J calls and clone size were taken over from that table, and D and trimming were inferred from the DNA. This table holds hundreds of thousands of clones, around 67% found once. Trimming shortened V by 5 bases and J by 3 bases, and 11 bases separated the two germline ends. The CDR3 is 14 residues long. Germline V lookup: CDR1 MNHEY, CDR2 SVGAGI. These data are taken from a study of shared clonotypes between healthy human individuals. Study at large: A donor's plate count was three for CD4 naive and three for CD4 memory; CD8 naive had two and CD8 memory one. Notes on the study in general: The four-donor shared clonotypes exceeded non-shared clonotypes in generation probability, with non-shared ones scoring lower.

Donors included only healthy HIV-negative adults lacking recent acute infections or vaccinations. The TCR sequence derives from a man aged 25-45 years in good health. The chain couples TRBV6-5 to TRBJ1-5; no clear D gene. Sequencing was done on a sample of memory CD4+ T cells sorted from blood. Specified subset: CD45RA-negative fraction. This CDR3 reads CASSPTGNNQPQHF. The CDR3 DNA sequence: TGTGCCAGCAGTCCTACCGGGAACAATCAGCCCCAGCATTTT.